This is a list of T cell receptor beta chains from one sample in a study of CD8 T cells in Susac syndrome. TCRdb reprocessed the immunoSEQ multiplex PCR reads with MiXCR, giving one entry per CDR3 protein. The sample lists approximately 110,000 distinct CDR3 sequences, over 90% occurring once. The specimen sequenced was CD8+ T cells from PBMCs. The receptor source for this set is a human donor with multiple sclerosis. Both conserved end residues are part of each CDR3. The D gene is left open where the match is weak. Size is stated for part of the rows, as once, few or many counts, or as a class when the clone is expanded.

cdr3_length j_call clone_size d_call v_call cdr3_nt cdr3_aa
13 TRBJ1-5 NA NA TRBV6-1 TGTGCCAGCAGACCCGGCGGCTATCAGCCCCAGCATTTT CASRPGGYQPQHF
15 TRBJ1-1 NA TRBD1 TRBV19 TGTGCCAGTAGTCCGCTACAGGGGGTCGGAGCTGAAGCTTTCTTT CASSPLQGVGAEAFF
16 TRBJ2-5 once NA TRBV21-1 TGTGCCAGCAGCAAAGGCCAGGGGTACAGACAAGAGACCCAGTACTTC CASSKGQGYRQETQYF
14 TRBJ2-1 NA TRBD2 TRBV13 TGTGCCAGCATGGGGCGGGAGAGGAAGCGTGAGCAGTTCTTC CASMGRERKREQFF
14 TRBJ1-2 NA TRBD1 TRBV12-3/TRBV12-4 TGTGCCAGCAGGATGACAGGGAGCGCGGGTGGCTACACCTTC CASRMTGSAGGYTF
11 TRBJ1-2 NA NA TRBV9 TGTGCCAGCAGCGATCCGGGAGGCTACACCTTC CASSDPGGYTF
15 TRBJ2-7 NA NA TRBV5-6 TGTGCCAGCAGCTTGGTCGGGGGAAGCTCCTACGAGCAGTACTTC CASSLVGGSSYEQYF
14 TRBJ2-3 NA NA TRBV20-1 TGCAGTGCTAGAGATCGGGGACACTCGGATACGCAGTATTTT CSARDRGHSDTQYF
15 TRBJ2-3 NA TRBD2 TRBV29-1 TGCAGCATCTTGAAAACCGGGGGGGCCACAGATACGCAGTATTTT CSILKTGGATDTQYF
13 TRBJ1-1 NA NA TRBV12-3/TRBV12-4 TGTGCCAGCACTAAGGGGCGAAACACTGAAGCTTTCTTT CASTKGRNTEAFF
16 TRBJ1-1 NA NA TRBV5-1 TGCGCCAGCAGTTTTATCGCAGAGGGTTTGGTCTCGGAAGCTTTCTTT CASSFIAEGLVSEAFF
16 TRBJ1-4 NA TRBD1 TRBV4-1 TGCGCCAGCAGCCATAGCCACCGGGACAGAAACGAAAAACTGTTTTTT CASSHSHRDRNEKLFF
14 TRBJ2-7 NA NA TRBV5-1 TGCGCCAGCAGCGTGGGGGACAATTCCTACGAGCAGTACTTC CASSVGDNSYEQYF
13 TRBJ1-6 NA NA TRBV12-3/TRBV12-4 TGTGCCAGCAGCCCCGCCTTGGATTCACCCCTCCACTTT CASSPALDSPLHF
14 TRBJ2-7 NA NA TRBV7-3 TGTGCCAGCAGCTTAGGGGGCCCCCTCGGCGAGCAGTACTTC CASSLGGPLGEQYF
14 TRBJ1-1 NA NA TRBV28 TGTGCCAGCAGTCAGGACGGGAGGAACACTGAAGCTTTCTTT CASSQDGRNTEAFF
13 TRBJ1-1 once NA TRBV27 TGTGCCAGCAGCAACTCAGGGGTCACTGAAGCTTTCTTT CASSNSGVTEAFF
15 TRBJ1-2 NA NA TRBV5-1 TGCGCCAGCAGCTTGGAAGCAGCCCGTGGAGATGGCTACACCTTC CASSLEAARGDGYTF
16 TRBJ1-5 NA TRBD1 TRBV4-1 TGCGCCAGAATTTTTGACCGGGACAGGGTAGATCAGCCCCAGCATTTT CARIFDRDRVDQPQHF
14 TRBJ2-1 NA NA TRBV5-1 TGCGCCAGCAGGGAGGGGGGGACGAACAATGAGCAGTTCTTC CASREGGTNNEQFF
14 TRBJ1-2 NA TRBD1 TRBV5-6 TGTGCCAGCAGCCCCGGGACAGGGTGGTATGGCTACACCTTC CASSPGTGWYGYTF
15 TRBJ2-1 NA NA TRBV12-3/TRBV12-4 TGTGCCAGCAGGGCCGGGACATCTACCTACAATGAGCAGTTCTTC CASRAGTSTYNEQFF
11 TRBJ2-1 NA TRBD2 TRBV5-1 TGCGCCAGCACCCTGGGGGGGGAGCAGTTCTTC CASTLGGEQFF
16 TRBJ2-1 NA NA TRBV15 TGTGCCACCAGCAGCGCCTGGGGGGTTCCGGACAATGAGCAGTTCTTC CATSSAWGVPDNEQFF
13 TRBJ2-1 NA NA TRBV5-1 TGCGCCAGCAGCTTGGCCGGGTGGCATGAGCAGTTCTTC CASSLAGWHEQFF
14 TRBJ1-4 NA NA TRBV5-1 TGCGCCAGCAGCCCCCGGGACCCAAATGAAAAACTGTTTTTT CASSPRDPNEKLFF
15 TRBJ2-3 NA NA TRBV20-1 TGCAGTGCCCGCCCCCTGGGGCCAAGCACAGATACGCAGTATTTT CSARPLGPSTDTQYF
13 TRBJ1-1 NA NA TRBV30 TGTGCCTGGAGTGTATTTGGGTTAACTGAAGCTTTCTTT CAWSVFGLTEAFF
18 TRBJ1-3 NA TRBD1 TRBV29-1 TGCAGCGTTGGATTTATGAGACAGGGAGATGACTCTGAAAACACCATATATTTT CSVGFMRQGDDSENTIYF
15 TRBJ2-6 NA NA TRBV28 TGTGCCAGCAGTTTGGAGGGGGCTGGGGCCAACGTCCTGACTTTC CASSLEGAGANVLTF
15 TRBJ2-4 NA NA TRBV2 TGTGCCAGCAGGAGGGCGCTTGGGGTCGGGAACATTCAGTACTTC CASRRALGVGNIQYF
16 TRBJ2-1 NA NA TRBV5-1 TGCGCCAGCAGCTTCCCCGTTTCGGGATTTTCCAATGAGCAGTTCTTC CASSFPVSGFSNEQFF
17 TRBJ1-5 NA TRBD1 TRBV20-1 TGCAGTGCTCACAGGACAGGGGAAATAAGGAGCAATCAGCCCCAGCATTTT CSAHRTGEIRSNQPQHF
14 TRBJ2-3 NA TRBD1 TRBV6-5 TGTGCCAGCAGCTGGACAGGGTTTCGGGATACGCAGTATTTT CASSWTGFRDTQYF
16 TRBJ1-2 NA TRBD1 TRBV7-9 TGTGCCAGCAGCTTATCGGGACAGGCCCTTCTGCATGGCTACACCTTC CASSLSGQALLHGYTF
14 TRBJ2-5 NA TRBD2 TRBV11-2 TGTGCCAGCACCTCGGGGGGGATTCAAGAGACCCAGTACTTC CASTSGGIQETQYF
17 TRBJ2-3 NA TRBD2 TRBV27 TGTGCCAGCAGTAGCGGACTAGCGTGGAAAAACACAGATACGCAGTATTTT CASSSGLAWKNTDTQYF
13 TRBJ2-2 NA NA TRBV12-3/TRBV12-4 TGTGCCAGCAGTGACATTAACACCGGGGAGCTGTTTTTT CASSDINTGELFF
14 TRBJ2-5 NA TRBD1 TRBV7-9 TGTGCCAGCAGCGGCGAACAGGGGCAAGAGACCCAGTACTTC CASSGEQGQETQYF
13 TRBJ2-3 NA TRBD1 TRBV15 TGTGCCACCAGCCGGACAGGGCAAGATACGCAGTATTTT CATSRTGQDTQYF
13 TRBJ2-6 NA NA TRBV6-1 TGTGCCAGCGGGCAAGGCTGGGCCAACGTCCTGACTTTC CASGQGWANVLTF
13 TRBJ2-2 NA NA TRBV29-1 TGCAGCGTTAAGCCCACGAACACCGGGGAGCTGTTTTTT CSVKPTNTGELFF
15 TRBJ2-1 NA TRBD2 TRBV6-4 TGTGCCAGCAGTGAAAGCGGGGGGGCCTACAATGAGCAGTTCTTC CASSESGGAYNEQFF
18 TRBJ2-2 NA TRBD1 TRBV27 TGTGCCAGCAGAAACCGGGACAGGGACCTAGCGAACACCGGGGAGCTGTTTTTT CASRNRDRDLANTGELFF
16 TRBJ1-2 NA NA TRBV12-3/TRBV12-4 TGTGCCAGCAGTTGGGCCGGGGGGGCGCGAGAAGGTGGCTACACCTTC CASSWAGGAREGGYTF
16 TRBJ2-2 NA TRBD1 TRBV4-1 TGCGCCAGCAGCCAAGATGGACAGGGTGGCACCGGGGAGCTGTTTTTT CASSQDGQGGTGELFF
15 TRBJ2-3 NA NA TRBV12-5 TGTGCTAGTGACAACGGGAGAGATAGTACAGATACGCAGTATTTT CASDNGRDSTDTQYF
15 TRBJ1-2 NA NA TRBV4-1 TGCGCCAGCAGCCAAGCTGTCTCCCAGGCCAGGGGCTACACCTTC CASSQAVSQARGYTF
15 TRBJ1-2 NA NA TRBV4-1 TGCGCCAGCAGCCAAGGGGCAGGGATTAACTATGGCTACACCTTC CASSQGAGINYGYTF
14 TRBJ2-4 NA NA TRBV30 TGTGCCTGGGGAGACCGGGGGTATTATAGCATTCAGTACTTC CAWGDRGYYSIQYF
14 TRBJ1-4 NA TRBD1 TRBV15 TGTGCCACCAGCAAGCCAGGGGGTCATGAAAAACTGTTTTTT CATSKPGGHEKLFF
14 TRBJ1-2 NA NA TRBV27 TGTGCCAGCAGTTTATCAAACAGGGCGGGGGGCTACACCTTC CASSLSNRAGGYTF
19 TRBJ1-2 NA NA TRBV5-1 TGCGCCAGCAGCTTGGAAAAACAGGACTCTACTTCCACGGGCTATGGCTACACCTTC CASSLEKQDSTSTGYGYTF